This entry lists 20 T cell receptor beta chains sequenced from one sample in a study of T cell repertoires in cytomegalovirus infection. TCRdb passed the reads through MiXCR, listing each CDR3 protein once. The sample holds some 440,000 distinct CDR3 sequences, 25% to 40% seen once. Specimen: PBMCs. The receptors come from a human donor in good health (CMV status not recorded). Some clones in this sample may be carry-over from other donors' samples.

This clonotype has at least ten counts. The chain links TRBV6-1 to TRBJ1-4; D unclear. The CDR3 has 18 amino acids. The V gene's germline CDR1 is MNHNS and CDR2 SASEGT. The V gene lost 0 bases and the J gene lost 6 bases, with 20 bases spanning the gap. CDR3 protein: CASSEAVSGGGADEKLFF. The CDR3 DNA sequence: TGTGCCAGCAGTGAAGCGGTCTCGGGCGGAGGCGCCGATGAAAAACTGTTTTTT.

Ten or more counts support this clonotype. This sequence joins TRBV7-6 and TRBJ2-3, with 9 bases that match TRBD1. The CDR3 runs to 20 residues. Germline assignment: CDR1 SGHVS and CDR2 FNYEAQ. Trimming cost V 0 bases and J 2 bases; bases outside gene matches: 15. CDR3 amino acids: CASSLAVTVVGTGTTDTQYF. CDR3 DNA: TGTGCCAGCAGCTTAGCGGTGACAGTTGTAGGGACAGGGACCACAGATACGCAGTATTTT.

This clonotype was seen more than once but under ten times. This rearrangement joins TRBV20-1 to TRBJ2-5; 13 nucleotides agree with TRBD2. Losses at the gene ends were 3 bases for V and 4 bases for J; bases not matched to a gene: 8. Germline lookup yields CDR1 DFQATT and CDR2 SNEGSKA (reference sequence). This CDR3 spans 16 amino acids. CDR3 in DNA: TGCAGTGCTAGGGCCGGGACTAGCGGGGTCGCAGAGACCCAGTACTTC. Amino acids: CSARAGTSGVAETQYF.

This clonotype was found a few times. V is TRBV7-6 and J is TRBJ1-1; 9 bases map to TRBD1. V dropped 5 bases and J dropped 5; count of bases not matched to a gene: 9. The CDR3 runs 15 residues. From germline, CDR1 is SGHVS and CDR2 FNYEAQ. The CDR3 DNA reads TGTGCCAGCAGCCCAAACAGGGGGCTGGTAACTGAAGCTTTCTTT. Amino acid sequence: CASSPNRGLVTEAFF.

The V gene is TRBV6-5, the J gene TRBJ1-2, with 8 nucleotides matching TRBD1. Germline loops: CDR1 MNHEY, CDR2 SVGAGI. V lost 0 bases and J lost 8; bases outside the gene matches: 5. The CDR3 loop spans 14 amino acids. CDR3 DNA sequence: TGTGCCAGCAGTTACTCGGGGACAGGCGGCGGCTACACCTTC. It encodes CASSYSGTGGGYTF.

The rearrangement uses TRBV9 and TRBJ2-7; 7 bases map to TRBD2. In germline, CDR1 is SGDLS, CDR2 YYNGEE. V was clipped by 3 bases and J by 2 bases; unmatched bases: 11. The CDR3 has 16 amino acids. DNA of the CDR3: TGTGCCAGCAGCGCGGGGGGACTCGGGACGACCTACGAGCAGTACTTC. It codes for CASSAGGLGTTYEQYF.

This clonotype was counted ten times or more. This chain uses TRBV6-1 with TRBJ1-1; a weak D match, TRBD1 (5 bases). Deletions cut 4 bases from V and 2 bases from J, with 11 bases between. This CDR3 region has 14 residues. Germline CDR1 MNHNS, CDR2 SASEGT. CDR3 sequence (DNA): TGTGCCAGCAGTGGGGGCAGGAGCAACACTGAAGCTTTCTTT. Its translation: CASSGGRSNTEAFF.

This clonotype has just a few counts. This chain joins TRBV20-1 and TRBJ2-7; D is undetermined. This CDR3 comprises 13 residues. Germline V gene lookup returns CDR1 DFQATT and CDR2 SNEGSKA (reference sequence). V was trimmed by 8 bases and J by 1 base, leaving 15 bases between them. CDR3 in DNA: TGCAGTTCCATTGGGCAGTTGTCCTACGAGCAGTACTTC. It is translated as CSSIGQLSYEQYF.

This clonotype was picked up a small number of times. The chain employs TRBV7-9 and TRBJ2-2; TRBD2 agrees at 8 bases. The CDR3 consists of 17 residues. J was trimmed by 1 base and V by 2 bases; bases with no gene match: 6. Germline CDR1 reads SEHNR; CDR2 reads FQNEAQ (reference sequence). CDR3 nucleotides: TGTGCCAGCAGCTTAACCGGGACTAGGGAGAACACCGGGGAGCTGTTTTTT. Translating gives CASSLTGTRENTGELFF.

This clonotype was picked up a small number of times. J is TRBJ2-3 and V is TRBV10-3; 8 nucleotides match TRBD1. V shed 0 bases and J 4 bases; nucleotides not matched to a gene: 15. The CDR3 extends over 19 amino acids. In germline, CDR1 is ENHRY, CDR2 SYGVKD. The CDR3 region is CAISESPFSGTGGADTQYF. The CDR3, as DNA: TGTGCCATCAGTGAGTCGCCCTTCTCCGGGACAGGAGGAGCAGATACGCAGTATTTT.

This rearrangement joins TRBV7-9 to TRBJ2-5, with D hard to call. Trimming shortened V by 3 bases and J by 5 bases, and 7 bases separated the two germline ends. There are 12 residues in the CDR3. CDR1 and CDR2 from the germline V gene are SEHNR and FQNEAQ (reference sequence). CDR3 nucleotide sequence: TGTGCCAGCAGCTTCGGGTCGGAGACCCAGTACTTC. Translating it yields CASSFGSETQYF. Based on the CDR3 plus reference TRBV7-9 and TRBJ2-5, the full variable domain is DTGVSQNPRHKITKRGQNVTFRCDPISEHNRLYWYRQTLGQGPEFLTYFQNEAQLEKSRLLSDRFSAERPKGSFSTLEIQRTEQGDSAMYLCASSFGSETQYFGPGTRLLVL.

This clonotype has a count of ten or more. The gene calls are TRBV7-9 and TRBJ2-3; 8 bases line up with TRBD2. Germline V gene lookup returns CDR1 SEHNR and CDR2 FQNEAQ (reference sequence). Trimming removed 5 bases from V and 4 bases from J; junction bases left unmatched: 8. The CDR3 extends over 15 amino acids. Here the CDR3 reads CASSPSGGAPDTQYF. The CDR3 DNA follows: TGTGCCAGCAGCCCCTCCGGGGGGGCCCCAGATACGCAGTATTTT.

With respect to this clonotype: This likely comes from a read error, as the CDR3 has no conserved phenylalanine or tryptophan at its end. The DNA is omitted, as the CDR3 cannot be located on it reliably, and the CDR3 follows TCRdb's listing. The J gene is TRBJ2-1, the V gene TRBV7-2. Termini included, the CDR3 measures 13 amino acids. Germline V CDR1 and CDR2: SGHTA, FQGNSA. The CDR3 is CASSLARSNEKFS.

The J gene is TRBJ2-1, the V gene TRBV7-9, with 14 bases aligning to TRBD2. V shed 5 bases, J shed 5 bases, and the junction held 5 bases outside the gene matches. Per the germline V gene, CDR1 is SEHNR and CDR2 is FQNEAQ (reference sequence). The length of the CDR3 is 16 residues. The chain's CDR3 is CASSTGLAGGHNEQFF. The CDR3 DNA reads TGTGCCAGCAGCACCGGACTAGCGGGGGGACACAATGAGCAGTTCTTC.

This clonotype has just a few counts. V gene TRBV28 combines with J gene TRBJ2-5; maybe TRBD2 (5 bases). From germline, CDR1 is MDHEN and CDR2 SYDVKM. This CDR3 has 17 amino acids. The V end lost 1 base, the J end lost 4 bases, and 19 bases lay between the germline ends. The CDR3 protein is CASSLSSIEFIRETQYF. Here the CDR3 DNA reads TGTGCCAGCAGTTTATCTAGCATCGAGTTTATCCGAGAGACCCAGTACTTC.

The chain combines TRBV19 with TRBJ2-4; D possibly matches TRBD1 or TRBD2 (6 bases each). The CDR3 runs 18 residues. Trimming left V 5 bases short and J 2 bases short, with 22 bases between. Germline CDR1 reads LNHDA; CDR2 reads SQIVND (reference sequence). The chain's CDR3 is CASSSGGGTGIPKNIQYF. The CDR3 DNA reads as TGTGCCAGTAGTTCCGGAGGGGGAACAGGGATACCCAAAAACATTCAGTACTTC.

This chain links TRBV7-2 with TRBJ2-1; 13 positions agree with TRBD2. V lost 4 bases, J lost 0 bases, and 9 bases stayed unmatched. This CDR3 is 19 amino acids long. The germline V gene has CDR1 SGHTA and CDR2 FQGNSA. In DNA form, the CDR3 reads TGTGCCAGCAGCTACGGGGAGGGACTAGCGGGGAGCTCCTACAATGAGCAGTTCTTC. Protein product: CASSYGEGLAGSSYNEQFF. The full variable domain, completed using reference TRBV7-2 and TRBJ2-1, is GAGVSQSPSNKVTEKGKDVELRCDPISGHTALYWYRQSLGQGLEFLIYFQGNSAPDKSGLPSDRFSAERTGGSVSTLTIQRTQQEDSAVYLCASSYGEGLAGSSYNEQFFGPGTRLTVL.

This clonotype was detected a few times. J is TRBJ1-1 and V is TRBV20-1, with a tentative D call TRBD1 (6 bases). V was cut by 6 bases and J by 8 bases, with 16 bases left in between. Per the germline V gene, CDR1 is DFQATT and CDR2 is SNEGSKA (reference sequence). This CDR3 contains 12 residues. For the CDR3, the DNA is TGCAGTGCCGACCAGGGGTCATGGGAAGCTTTCTTT. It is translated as CSADQGSWEAFF.

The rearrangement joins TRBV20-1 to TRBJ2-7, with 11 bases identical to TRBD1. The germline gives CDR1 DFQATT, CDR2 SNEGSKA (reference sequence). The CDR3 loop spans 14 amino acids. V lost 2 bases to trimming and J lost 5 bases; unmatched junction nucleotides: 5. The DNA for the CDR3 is TGCAGTGCTAGACGGACAGGGGGCATCGACGAGCAGTACTTC. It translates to CSARRTGGIDEQYF.

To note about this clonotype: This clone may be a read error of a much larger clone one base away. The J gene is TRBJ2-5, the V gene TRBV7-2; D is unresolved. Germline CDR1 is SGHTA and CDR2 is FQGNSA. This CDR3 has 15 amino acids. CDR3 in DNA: TGTGCCAGCAGCTTAGCCGTGGGCCAGCAAGAGACCAAGTACTTC. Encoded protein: CASSLAVGQQETKYF.